Below are 27 T cell receptor beta chains sequenced from a single sample in a study of CD8+CD57+ T cells in acquired aplastic anemia. CD8+CD57+ cell expansion, shown by flow cytometry, had occurred in the patients selected for sequencing. TCR beta VDJ combinations and CDR3 sequences were profiled from genomic DNA. TCRdb re-analysed the reads in MiXCR, keeping a single row per CDR3 protein. This sample has hundreds of thousands of distinct CDR3 sequences, with about a third found just once. Sequences were obtained from sorted CD4+, CD8+, or CD8+CD57+ T cells (not recorded which) from PBMCs. All receptors come from a human donor with aplastic anemia.

This clonotype was recorded at least ten times. V is TRBV15 and J is TRBJ1-1, with 7 bases aligning to TRBD1. The germline gives CDR1 LNHNV, CDR2 YYDKDF (reference sequence). The V and J ends lost 1 base and 4 bases, in that order; junction bases with no gene match: 9. This CDR3 contains 16 residues. The CDR3 sequence: CATSRVTGRGGTEAFF. CDR3 bases: TGTGCCACCAGCAGAGTGACAGGGAGAGGAGGCACTGAAGCTTTCTTT.

With respect to this clonotype: This could be a read error, since a much larger clone is one nucleotide away. The chain joins TRBV2 to TRBJ1-4; D gene unclear. V was clipped by 7 bases and J by 11 bases, with 17 bases between them. Germline CDR1 SNHLY, CDR2 FYNNEI. This CDR3 contains 13 residues. CDR3 residues: CASTTQIGGKLFF. The CDR3 bases are TGTGCCAGCACTACTCAGATCGGCGGGAAACTGTTTTTT.

A few counts support this clonotype. At one end the junction does not follow the germline gene, possibly because of a read error. V and J are TRBV24-1 and TRBJ2-6, with 10 bases fitting TRBD2. This CDR3 spans 17 amino acids. Germline values: CDR1 KGHDR, CDR2 SFDVKD. For the CDR3, the DNA is TGTGCCAGCAGTCCGACTAGCGGGTCCTCTGGGGCCAACGTCCTGACTTTC. Its protein product is CASSPTSGSSGANVLTF.

To note about this clonotype: Possible read error: a much larger clone is one base away. V and J are TRBV20-1 and TRBJ1-2, with a weak D call TRBD1 (6 bases). From germline, CDR1 is DFQATT and CDR2 SNEGSKA (reference sequence). V was cut by 5 bases and J by 2 bases, with 12 bases left in between. This CDR3 has 13 amino acids. The DNA of the CDR3 is TGCAGTGCTGTACTGACAGGCAACTATGGCTACACCTTC. Protein product: CSAVLTGNYGYTF.

This clonotype has a single count. This chain joins TRBV29-1 and TRBJ1-2, with 8 bases that match TRBD1. With 4 bases clipped from V and 13 bases from J, the junction kept 2 bases outside the gene matches. This CDR3 contains 9 residues. CDR1 and CDR2 from the germline V gene are SQVTM and ANQGSEA. CDR3 DNA sequence: TGCAGCGTTGGACAGGGGTTCACCTTC. As protein: CSVGQGFTF.

This clonotype was seen a handful of times. V usage is TRBV5-4 and J usage is TRBJ1-1, with a possible D match to TRBD1 (5 bases). Trimming removed 10 bases at V and 3 bases at J, with 13 bases between. The CDR3 has 12 amino acids. Germline CDR1 SGHNT, CDR2 YYREEE (reference sequence). The CDR3 coding sequence is TGTGCCGTAGGCGACAGCTACACTGAAGCTTTCTTT. Its protein is CAVGDSYTEAFF.

This clonotype was detected many times. The chain combines TRBV19 with TRBJ1-1, with TRBD1 as a possible D gene (5 bases). V was clipped by 10 bases and J by 0 bases, with 15 bases between them. CDR1 is LNHDA and CDR2 is SQIVND in the germline V gene (reference sequence). The CDR3 loop spans 14 amino acids. The CDR3 DNA reads TGTGCCACCCAGGAGGCAGGGATGAACACTGAAGCTTTCTTT. Translation gives CATQEAGMNTEAFF. Full variable domain (outside the CDR3, taken from reference TRBV19 and TRBJ1-1): DGGITQSPKYLFRKEGQNVTLSCEQNLNHDAMYWYRQDPGQGLRLIYYSQIVNDFQKGDIAEGYSVSREKKESFPLTVTSAQKNPTAFYLCATQEAGMNTEAFFGQGTRLTVV.

V and J are TRBV5-4 and TRBJ2-7; 10 bases align to TRBD2. The CDR3 has 16 residues. The ends lost 4 bases at V and 7 bases at J; junction bases unmatched: 14. The germline V gene has CDR1 SGHNT and CDR2 YYREEE (reference sequence). The CDR3 loop is CASSAKREGLMGEQYF. The CDR3 nucleotides read TGTGCCAGCAGCGCCAAGCGGGAGGGCCTGATGGGGGAGCAGTACTTC.

This clonotype was detected a few times. The chain has TRBV20-1 and TRBJ2-3; TRBD2 aligns across 11 bases. V gave up 6 bases and J gave up 6 bases; unmatched junction bases: 8. The CDR3 contains 14 residues. Germline V gene sequence: CDR1 DFQATT, CDR2 SNEGSKA (reference sequence). CDR3 sequence: CSASTSGGSDTQYF. DNA of the CDR3: TGCAGTGCCAGCACTAGCGGGGGCTCGGATACGCAGTATTTT.

This clonotype was seen a handful of times. The gene calls are TRBV4-2 and TRBJ2-7; D unclear. The CDR3 contains 15 residues. Trimming pared 5 bases from V and 7 bases from J, leaving 21 bases between. Germline V CDR1 and CDR2: LGHNA, YNFKEQ. CDR3 nucleotide sequence: TGTGCCAGCAGCGAACGGACGGATGGGATAGGGGAGCAGTACTTC. Translated: CASSERTDGIGEQYF.

This chain joins TRBV7-2 and TRBJ1-1; tentative D call: TRBD1 (6 bases). Trimming took 6 bases from V and 6 from J, leaving 14 bases between them. There are 13 residues in the CDR3. Germline V lookup: CDR1 SGHTA, CDR2 FQGNSA. In nucleotides, the CDR3 is TGTGCCAGCAGACCCCCACAGGGCGCTGAAGCTTTCTTT. This translates into CASRPPQGAEAFF.

The chain is built from TRBV27 and TRBJ1-2; no clear D gene. CDR3 length equals 13 residues. The V end lost 2 bases, the J end lost 8 bases, and 12 bases lay between the germline ends. Per germline, CDR1 MNHEY and CDR2 SMNVEV (reference sequence). This CDR3 is CASSLTWSAGYTF. The CDR3 DNA reads TGTGCCAGCAGTTTAACTTGGTCGGCGGGCTACACCTTC.

Points on this clonotype: The junction departs from the called germline gene at one end, perhaps through a read error. The chain couples TRBV7-3 to TRBJ1-3, with D unresolved. CDR1 SGHTA and CDR2 FQGTGA come from the germline V gene. This CDR3 contains 15 residues. The CDR3 sequence: CTSSLTESSGNTIYF. CDR3 DNA: TGTACCAGCAGCTTAACAGAGAGCTCTGGAAACACCATATATTTT.

This clonotype turned up a few times. Just one base apart from a much larger clone, this may be a read error. The V call is TRBV7-3, the J call TRBJ1-1; D ambiguous. Germline lookup yields CDR1 SGHTA and CDR2 FQGTGA. The CDR3 extends over 12 amino acids. The CDR3 region has the DNA TGTGCCAGCAGCCACGGGAACGCTGAAGCTTTCTTT. Translated, it gives CASSHGNAEAFF.

The chain links TRBV10-3 to TRBJ1-2; 9 bases match TRBD1. CDR1 and CDR2 (germline): ENHRY, SYGVKD. After removal of 7 bases from V and 8 bases from J, the junction contained 5 bases not matched to a gene. CDR3 length: 12 residues. In DNA form, the CDR3 reads TGTGCCATCAATACAGGGGGCGCGGGCTACACCTTC. This codes for CAINTGGAGYTF.

The table lists this clonotype with many counts. The chain links TRBV20-1 to TRBJ2-7, with D maybe TRBD1 (6 bases). CDR3 length: 14 amino acids. Trimming cost V 6 bases and J 3 bases, with 18 bases left between them. Germline CDR1 and CDR2: DFQATT and SNEGSKA (reference sequence). CDR3 nucleotide sequence: TGCAGTGCGAAAAGTCGGACAGCAGTCTACGAGCAGTACTTC. It codes for CSAKSRTAVYEQYF.

This clonotype was seen a few times. This rearrangement joins TRBV5-1 to TRBJ2-1, with 8 bases lining up with TRBD2. CDR1 and CDR2 from the germline V gene are SGHRS and YFSETQ. The CDR3 is 14 residues long. Trimming cost V 6 bases and J 10 bases; bases outside gene matches: 12. The CDR3 bases are TGCGCCAGCAAGGCCCCGGGAGGGCCAGGGGAGCAGTTCTTC. Protein sequence: CASKAPGGPGEQFF.

Details on this clonotype: It may be a read error: a sequence one base away is much more abundant. V gene TRBV27 combines with J gene TRBJ2-2; the D gene is possibly TRBD1 (6 bases). CDR1 and CDR2 from the germline V gene are MNHEY and SMNVEV (reference sequence). Trimming took off 5 bases at V and 4 bases at J, with 8 bases between the two ends. CDR3 size: 13 residues. CDR3 region: CASSKQGTGELFF. CDR3 nucleotide sequence: TGTGCCAGCAGTAAACAGGGCACCGGGGAGCTGTTTTTT.

This clonotype was counted ten times or more. The chain couples TRBV25-1 to TRBJ1-2; D perhaps matches TRBD1 (5 bases). The germline V gene has CDR1 MGHDK and CDR2 SYGVNS. The CDR3 runs 14 residues. Trimming took off 6 bases at V and 5 bases at J, with 16 bases between the two ends. Here the CDR3 reads CASREEGFEYGYTF. In nucleotides, the CDR3 is TGTGCCAGCAGAGAAGAGGGGTTTGAGTATGGCTACACCTTC.

This clonotype was recorded at least ten times. This chain joins TRBV7-2 and TRBJ2-7, with unresolved D. CDR3 size: 13 residues. Germline V gene sequence: CDR1 SGHTA, CDR2 FQGNSA. V gave up 2 bases and J gave up 2 bases, with 7 bases separating them. The CDR3 nucleotides are TGTGCCAGCAGCTTATATCTAGCCTACGAGCAGTACTTC. Translating it yields CASSLYLAYEQYF.

This rearrangement joins TRBV2 to TRBJ1-1; possible D gene TRBD1, 6 bases. In germline, CDR1 is SNHLY, CDR2 FYNNEI. CDR3 length equals 16 residues. Trimming stripped 8 bases from V and 1 base from J, with 20 bases between. For the CDR3, the DNA is TGTGCCAGCCGTACACAGGGTTTGGCGGGGAACACTGAAGCTTTCTTT. This encodes CASRTQGLAGNTEAFF.

The V call is TRBV20-1, the J call TRBJ2-3; 8 bases align to TRBD2. Per the germline V gene, CDR1 is DFQATT and CDR2 is SNEGSKA (reference sequence). With V trimmed by 6 bases and J by 3 bases, 11 bases remained unmatched. The CDR3 totals 15 residues. Here the CDR3 DNA reads TGCAGTGCGACTGCCGGGACTAGAATGACAGATACGCAGTATTTT. Its protein product is CSATAGTRMTDTQYF.

This clonotype was counted only a few times. The chain has TRBV5-1 and TRBJ2-1; D not certain. The V and J ends lost 0 bases and 0 bases respectively, with 10 bases between them. Germline V CDR1 and CDR2: SGHRS, YFSETQ. There are 16 residues in the CDR3. The CDR3 spells CASSLALLGSYNEQFF. CDR3 DNA: TGCGCCAGCAGCTTGGCCCTTTTAGGCTCCTACAATGAGCAGTTCTTC.

Remarks on this clonotype: A much bigger clone sits one base away, suggesting this may be a read error. The chain combines TRBV7-3 with TRBJ1-3; unclear D gene. The V and J ends lost 5 bases and 5 bases respectively, with 10 bases between them. CDR3 length: 13 residues. Germline V lookup: CDR1 SGHTA, CDR2 FQGTGA. The CDR3 nucleotides read TGTGCCAGCAGCGTGGATGCTCGAAACACCATATATTTT. Amino acids: CASSVDARNTIYF. Complete variable domain (other parts from reference TRBV7-3 and TRBJ1-3): GAGVSQTPSNKVTEKGKYVELRCDPISGHTALYWYRQSLGQGPEFLIYFQGTGAADDSGLPNDRFFAVRPEGSVSTLKIQRTERGDSAVYLCASSVDARNTIYFGEGSWLTVV.

This clonotype occurred many times. The gene calls are TRBV2 and TRBJ1-2; D is ambiguous. The CDR3 is 15 amino acids. V lost 8 bases to trimming and J lost 0 bases, with 16 bases between them. From germline, CDR1 is SNHLY and CDR2 FYNNEI. This CDR3 is CASVREDTANYGYTF. As DNA, the CDR3 is TGTGCCAGCGTAAGAGAAGATACCGCTAACTATGGCTACACCTTC.

The table lists this clonotype with many counts. This sequence joins TRBV7-2 and TRBJ2-1; 12 nucleotides match TRBD2. Germline V gene sequence: CDR1 SGHTA, CDR2 FQGNSA. The CDR3 sequence is 20 residues long. The ends lost 0 bases at V and 2 bases at J; junction bases unmatched: 11. The CDR3 here is CASSLALAGGPTYPYNEQFF. The DNA of the CDR3 is TGTGCCAGCAGCTTAGCCCTAGCGGGAGGGCCCACGTATCCCTACAATGAGCAGTTCTTC.

Ten or more counts support this clonotype. The chain carries TRBV7-2 and TRBJ1-5, with unresolved D. This CDR3 is built from 14 residues. Germline values: CDR1 SGHTA, CDR2 FQGNSA. Between the trimmed V and J ends, which lost 2 bases and 4 bases, there was a span of 9 bases. The chain's CDR3 is CASSLISGNQPQHF. The CDR3 coding sequence is TGTGCCAGCAGCTTAATATCGGGAAATCAGCCCCAGCATTTT.